Presented here are 26 T cell receptor beta chains from one specimen sequenced in a study of cytomegalovirus exposure and HLA in healthy donors. The PCR had 60 Vbeta and 13 Jbeta primers. Measured with immunoSEQ multiplex PCR; TCRdb has only the in-frame clones, and not every one. The sample holds approximately 100,000 clones, around 85% seen once. What was sequenced was PBMCs. The receptors here all came from a man in his sixties in good health and CMV-seronegative.

The chain carries TRBV2 and TRBJ1-2; 7 bases are a match to TRBD1. The trim removed 6 bases at V and 5 bases at J, leaving 6 bases unmatched. This CDR3 region has 13 residues. From germline, CDR1 is SNHLY and CDR2 FYNNEI. CDR3 sequence: CASSPTGLYGYTF. For the CDR3, the DNA is TGTGCCAGCAGCCCGACAGGGCTTTATGGCTACACCTTC.

This clone turned up a few times. The rearrangement uses TRBV7-9 and TRBJ1-1; D possibly corresponds to TRBD1 (6 bases). This CDR3 region has 13 residues. V lost 2 bases, J lost 4 bases, and 8 bases lay in between. Germline CDR1 reads SEHNR; CDR2 reads FQNEAQ (reference sequence). DNA of the CDR3: TGTGCCAGCAGCTTATTGGGGGCCACTGAAGCTTTCTTT. Protein sequence: CASSLLGATEAFF.

The chain links TRBV7-2 to TRBJ2-7; 8 bases are a match to TRBD1. The CDR3 runs 18 residues. The V and J ends lost 1 base and 1 base, in that order; junction bases with no gene match: 12. Germline V gene data show CDR1 as SGHTA and CDR2 as FQGNSA. CDR3 sequence reads: CASSLGPRDRRGSYEQYF. The CDR3, as DNA: TGTGCCAGCAGCTTAGGTCCGCGGGACAGGAGGGGTTCCTACGAGCAGTACTTC.

This clone showed up just once. V usage is TRBV5-1 and J usage is TRBJ1-1; 7 positions match TRBD1. The germline gives CDR1 SGHRS, CDR2 YFSETQ. CDR3 size: 15 residues. V lost 4 bases to trimming and J lost 1 base; unmatched junction nucleotides: 7. CDR3 sequence: CASSTRDRSNTEAFF. DNA for the CDR3: TGCGCCAGCAGCACCCGGGACAGATCGAACACTGAAGCTTTCTTT.

V and J are TRBV7-2 and TRBJ1-5, with 7 nucleotides matching TRBD1. The germline V gene encodes CDR1 SGHTA and CDR2 FQGNSA. V shed 5 bases and J 1 base; nucleotides not matched to a gene: 5. There are 15 residues in the CDR3. CDR3 amino acids: CASSLDRLSNQPQHF. In DNA, the CDR3 is TGTGCCAGCAGCCTGGACAGGTTAAGCAATCAGCCCCAGCATTTT.

The genes are TRBV7-9 and TRBJ2-3; TRBD1 might be the D (5 bases). Germline CDR1 and CDR2: SEHNR and FQNEAQ (reference sequence). The ends were cut back, 5 bases at V and 0 bases at J, with 12 bases in the middle. CDR3 size: 15 residues. The CDR3 DNA reads TGTGCCAGCAGCCGACAGTTTTCTAGCACAGATACGCAGTATTTT. Its protein is CASSRQFSSTDTQYF.

The chain recombines TRBV19 with TRBJ2-7; TRBD1 aligns across 11 bases. Losses at the gene ends were 9 bases for V and 7 bases for J; bases not matched to a gene: 8. CDR1 LNHDA and CDR2 SQIVND come from the germline V gene (reference sequence). The CDR3 totals 13 residues. The CDR3 DNA reads TGTGCCAGCTCCGGACAGGGGGCACAAGAGCAGTACTTC. As protein: CASSGQGAQEQYF.

The V gene is TRBV5-6, the J gene TRBJ1-6; 7 positions match TRBD1. CDR1 SGHDT and CDR2 YYEEEE come from the germline V gene. This CDR3 spans 17 amino acids. Trimming removed 1 base from V and 4 bases from J; junction bases left unmatched: 8. CDR3 nucleotides: TGTGCCAGCAGCTTGTTAGGGCAGGGGGAGTATAATTCACCCCTCCACTTT. This codes for CASSLLGQGEYNSPLHF.

This clone was picked up a small number of times. The chain recombines TRBV4-1 with TRBJ2-6, with D perhaps matching TRBD2 (6 bases). The CDR3 length is 15 residues. With 4 bases removed from V and 1 base from J, the gap between germline ends came to 8 bases. Per the germline V gene, CDR1 is MGHRA and CDR2 is YSYEKL. The CDR3 coding sequence is TGCGCCAGCAGCCTCCGGGGGTCTGGGGCCAACGTCCTGACTTTC. This encodes CASSLRGSGANVLTF.

The rearrangement joins TRBV7-9 to TRBJ2-3, with 9 positions matching TRBD2. V gave up 5 bases and J gave up 4 bases; unmatched junction bases: 10. The CDR3 runs 16 residues. CDR1 is SEHNR and CDR2 is FQNEAQ in the germline V gene (reference sequence). CDR3 nucleotide sequence: TGTGCCAGCAGCCCCGGGACTAGCTTCGTCGCAGATACGCAGTATTTT. Its protein product is CASSPGTSFVADTQYF.

This sequence joins TRBV6-6 and TRBJ2-5; 8 positions match TRBD2. CDR3 length: 13 amino acids. The germline CDR1 and CDR2 sequences are MNHNY and SVGAGI (reference sequence). V trimming: 8 bases; J trimming: 5 bases; junction bases outside the gene matches: 7. CDR3 sequence reads: CASRIGGAETQYF. CDR3 DNA sequence: TGTGCCAGCCGCATCGGGGGGGCGGAGACCCAGTACTTC.

The chain combines TRBV4-3 with TRBJ1-1; D is possibly TRBD1 (5 bases). This CDR3 has 18 residues. V lost 0 bases and J 5 bases, leaving 22 bases between the germline ends. CDR1 LGHNA and CDR2 YSLEER come from the germline V gene. CDR3 nucleotide sequence: TGCGCCAGCAGCCAAGATCGATTTTCTGGGGGGGGTAGGACTGAAGCTTTCTTT. Its protein is CASSQDRFSGGGRTEAFF.

This sequence joins TRBV18 and TRBJ1-1, with D possibly TRBD1 on 6 matching bases. This CDR3 has 14 residues. V was cut by 2 bases and J by 2 bases, with 9 bases left in between. Germline CDR1 reads KGHSH; CDR2 reads LQKENI. CDR3 DNA sequence: TGTGCCAGCTCACCAAACAGGGATAACACTGAAGCTTTCTTT. It specifies CASSPNRDNTEAFF.

This clone was recorded once. The chain links TRBV30 to TRBJ2-5; 10 bases align to TRBD2. The CDR3 length is 16 residues. Looked up from germline, CDR1 is GTSNPN and CDR2 is SVGIG (reference sequence). V lost 0 bases and J lost 4; bases outside the gene matches: 8. The CDR3 sequence: CAWSVGWLAGVETQYF. CDR3 in DNA: TGTGCCTGGAGTGTAGGGTGGCTAGCGGGGGTAGAGACCCAGTACTTC.

The chain combines TRBV18 with TRBJ1-2, with D maybe TRBD1 (6 bases). The germline V gene has CDR1 KGHSH and CDR2 LQKENI. Trimming cost V 3 bases and J 2 bases, with 13 bases left between them. The CDR3 runs 15 residues. For the CDR3, the DNA is TGTGCCAGCTCACCGGGGGCAGGGGAAAACTATGGCTACACCTTC. It encodes CASSPGAGENYGYTF.

In its sample, this clone was seen once. This chain joins TRBV9 and TRBJ1-1, with D tentatively TRBD1 (6 bases). The germline V gene has CDR1 SGDLS and CDR2 YYNGEE. The length of the CDR3 is 15 residues. The ends were cut back, 0 bases at V and 5 bases at J, with 14 bases in the middle. The CDR3 protein is CASSVGGGKGTEAFF. The CDR3 region has the DNA TGTGCCAGCAGCGTAGGAGGGGGAAAGGGGACTGAAGCTTTCTTT. The full variable domain, with the rest looked up from reference TRBV9 and TRBJ1-1, is DSGVTQTPKHLITATGQRVTLRCSPRSGDLSVYWYQQSLDQGLQFLIQYYNGEERAKGNILERFSAQQFPDLHSELNLSSLELGDSALYFCASSVGGGKGTEAFFGQGTRLTVV.

This rearrangement joins TRBV5-4 to TRBJ2-5; 12 positions match TRBD2. CDR1 SGHNT and CDR2 YYREEE come from the germline V gene (reference sequence). With V trimmed by 2 bases and J by 5 bases, 7 bases remained unmatched. CDR3 length equals 16 residues. Written as DNA, the CDR3 is TGTGCCAGCAGCTTCCCCGGGACTAGCGGGCAGGAGACCCAGTACTTC. Encoded protein: CASSFPGTSGQETQYF.

The chain links TRBV6-1 to TRBJ1-1; TRBD1 is a possible D gene (6 bases). Germline lookup yields CDR1 MNHNS and CDR2 SASEGT. The germline V and J ends were trimmed by 6 bases and 0 bases, with 11 bases remaining between them. The CDR3 sequence is 14 residues long. CDR3 residues: CASRRDTLNTEAFF. CDR3 in DNA: TGTGCCAGCAGGAGGGACACCCTGAACACTGAAGCTTTCTTT.

This clone was seen more than once but under ten times. This chain links TRBV9 with TRBJ2-5, with D unclear. The germline V and J ends were trimmed by 3 bases and 5 bases, with 14 bases remaining between them. Per germline, CDR1 SGDLS and CDR2 YYNGEE. The CDR3 totals 14 residues. The CDR3 DNA reads TGTGCCAGCAGCGCCTCAACCTCTAGGGAGACCCAGTACTTC. Its translation: CASSASTSRETQYF. The whole variable domain, remainder taken from reference TRBV9 and TRBJ2-5, is DSGVTQTPKHLITATGQRVTLRCSPRSGDLSVYWYQQSLDQGLQFLIQYYNGEERAKGNILERFSAQQFPDLHSELNLSSLELGDSALYFCASSASTSRETQYFGPGTRLLVL.

The CDR3 is CAWSVVSYNSPLHF. CDR3 nucleotide sequence: TGTGCCTGGAGTGTCGTCTCCTATAATTCACCCCTCCACTTT. The V call is TRBV30, the J call TRBJ1-6; D is ambiguous. Per the germline V gene, CDR1 is GTSNPN and CDR2 is SVGIG (reference sequence). The CDR3 extends over 14 amino acids. With 0 bases removed from V and 0 bases from J, the gap between germline ends came to 3 bases.

The chain couples TRBV4-2 to TRBJ1-1, with a possible D match to TRBD1 (5 bases). This CDR3 comprises 15 residues. Trimming shortened V by 3 bases and J by 1 base, and 12 bases separated the two germline ends. Germline V CDR1 and CDR2: LGHNA, YNFKEQ. CDR3 DNA: TGTGCCAGCAGCCAGGCCGGGGGTACGAACACTGAAGCTTTCTTT. Its protein product is CASSQAGGTNTEAFF.

The rearrangement links TRBV28 to TRBJ1-2, with D possibly matching TRBD1 (5 bases). This CDR3 region has 15 residues. Germline CDR1 reads MDHEN; CDR2 reads SYDVKM. Trimming left V 5 bases short and J 5 bases short, with 18 bases between. CDR3 loop: CASSNSGLMGYGYTF. DNA for the CDR3: TGTGCCAGCAGTAACTCGGGACTGATGGGATATGGCTACACCTTC.

The chain combines TRBV4-2 with TRBJ2-7, with 10 nucleotides matching TRBD2. The CDR3 extends over 15 amino acids. With V trimmed by 4 bases and J by 7 bases, 10 bases remained unmatched. Looked up from germline, CDR1 is LGHNA and CDR2 is YNFKEQ. The CDR3 nucleotides read TGTGCCAGCAGCCGGGAGGGAGCGGGGGGGCGTGAGCAGTACTTC. Protein sequence: CASSREGAGGREQYF.

The gene calls are TRBV23-1 and TRBJ2-2; 9 nucleotides line up with TRBD1. TRBV23-1 is an ORF, with its function uncertain. There are 16 residues in the CDR3. J gave up 5 bases and V 3 bases, and 7 bases lay outside the gene matches. CDR3 sequence (DNA): TGCGCCAGCAGTCATGGGGACAGGGCTTTTACCGGGGAGCTGTTTTTT. Translation: CASSHGDRAFTGELFF.

V gene TRBV18 combines with J gene TRBJ1-4, with 10 bases matching TRBD1. V lost 4 bases, J lost 7 bases, and 0 bases stayed unmatched. The CDR3 loop spans 13 amino acids. Per germline, CDR1 KGHSH and CDR2 LQKENI. This chain's CDR3 is CASSRTGGEKLFF. For the CDR3, the DNA is TGTGCCAGCTCACGGACAGGGGGTGAAAAACTGTTTTTT.

The chain has TRBV7-2 and TRBJ2-5; 7 bases align to TRBD2. V shed 6 bases and J 1 base; nucleotides not matched to a gene: 8. From germline, CDR1 is SGHTA and CDR2 FQGNSA. The CDR3 extends over 15 amino acids. Here the CDR3 DNA reads TGTGCCAGCAGTGTTCAGGCTAGCGGCCAAGAGACCCAGTACTTC. It translates to CASSVQASGQETQYF. The full variable domain, with the rest looked up from reference TRBV7-2 and TRBJ2-5, is GAGVSQSPSNKVTEKGKDVELRCDPISGHTALYWYRQSLGQGLEFLIYFQGNSAPDKSGLPSDRFSAERTGGSVSTLTIQRTQQEDSAVYLCASSVQASGQETQYFGPGTRLLVL.